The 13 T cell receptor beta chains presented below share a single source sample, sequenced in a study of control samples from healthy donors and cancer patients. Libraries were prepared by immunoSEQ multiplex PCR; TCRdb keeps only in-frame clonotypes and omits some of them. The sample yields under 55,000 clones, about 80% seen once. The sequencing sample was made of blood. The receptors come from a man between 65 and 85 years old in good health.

CDR3 sequence reads: CSVDNRGRGDYGYTF. The CDR3, as DNA: TGCAGCGTTGATAACAGGGGGCGAGGAGACTATGGCTACACCTTC. This chain links TRBV29-1 with TRBJ1-2; 9 bases agree with TRBD1. J was trimmed by 3 bases and V by 3 bases; bases with no gene match: 8. Germline lookup yields CDR1 SQVTM and CDR2 ANQGSEA. This CDR3 is 15 amino acids long. Looking up the rest from reference TRBV29-1 and TRBJ1-2 gives the full variable domain: SAVISQKPSRDICQRGTSLTIQCQVDSQVTMMFWYRQQPGQSLTLIATANQGSEATYESGFVIDKFPISRPNLTFSTLTVSNMSPEDSSIYLCSVDNRGRGDYGYTFGSGTRLTVV.

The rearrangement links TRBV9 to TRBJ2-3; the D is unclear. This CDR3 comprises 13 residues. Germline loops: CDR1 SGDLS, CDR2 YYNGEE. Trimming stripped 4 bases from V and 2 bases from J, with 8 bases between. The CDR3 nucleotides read TGTGCCAGCAGCCCCGACCACACAGATACGCAGTATTTT. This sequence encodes CASSPDHTDTQYF.

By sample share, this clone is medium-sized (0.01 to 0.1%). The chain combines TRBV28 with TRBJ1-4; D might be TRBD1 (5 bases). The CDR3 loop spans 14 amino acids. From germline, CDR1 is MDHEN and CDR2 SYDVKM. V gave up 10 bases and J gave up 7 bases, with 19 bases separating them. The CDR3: CATVRSRAGEKLFF. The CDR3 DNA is TGTGCCACTGTACGTTCCAGGGCCGGTGAAAAACTGTTTTTT.

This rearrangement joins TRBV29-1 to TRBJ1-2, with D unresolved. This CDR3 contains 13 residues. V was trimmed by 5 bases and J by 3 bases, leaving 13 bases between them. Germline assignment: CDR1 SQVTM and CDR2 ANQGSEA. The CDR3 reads CSVLSPGDYGYTF. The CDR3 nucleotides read TGCAGCGTTCTGTCACCCGGGGACTATGGCTACACCTTC. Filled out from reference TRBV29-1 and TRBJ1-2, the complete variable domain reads SAVISQKPSRDICQRGTSLTIQCQVDSQVTMMFWYRQQPGQSLTLIATANQGSEATYESGFVIDKFPISRPNLTFSTLTVSNMSPEDSSIYLCSVLSPGDYGYTFGSGTRLTVV.

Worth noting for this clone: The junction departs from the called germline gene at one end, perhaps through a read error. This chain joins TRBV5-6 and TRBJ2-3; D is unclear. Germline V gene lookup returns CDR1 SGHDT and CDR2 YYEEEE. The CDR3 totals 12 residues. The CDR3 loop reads CASSLKLLFELF. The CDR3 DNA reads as TGTGCCAGCAGCTTGAAACTCCTGTTCGAACTTTTT.

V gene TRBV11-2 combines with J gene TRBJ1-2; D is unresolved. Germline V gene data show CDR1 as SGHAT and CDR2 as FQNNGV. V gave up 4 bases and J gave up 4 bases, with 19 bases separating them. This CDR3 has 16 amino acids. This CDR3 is CASSSLGGIPPYGYTF. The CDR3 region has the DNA TGTGCCAGCAGCTCATTGGGAGGAATTCCCCCCTATGGCTACACCTTC.

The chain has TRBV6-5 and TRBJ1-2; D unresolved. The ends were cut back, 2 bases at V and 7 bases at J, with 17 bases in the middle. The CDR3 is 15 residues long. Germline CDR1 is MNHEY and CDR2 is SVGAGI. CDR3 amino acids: CASSYGGSPPGGYTF. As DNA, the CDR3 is TGTGCCAGCAGTTACGGCGGCAGCCCGCCTGGTGGCTACACCTTC.

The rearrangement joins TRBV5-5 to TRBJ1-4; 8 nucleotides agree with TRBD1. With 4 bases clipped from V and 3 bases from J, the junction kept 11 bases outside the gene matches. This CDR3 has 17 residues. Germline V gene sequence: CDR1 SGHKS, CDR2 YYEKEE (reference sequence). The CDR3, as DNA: TGTGCCAGCAGCCCGGGGGCCAGGGGGCGGCCTAATGAAAAACTGTTTTTT. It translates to CASSPGARGRPNEKLFF.

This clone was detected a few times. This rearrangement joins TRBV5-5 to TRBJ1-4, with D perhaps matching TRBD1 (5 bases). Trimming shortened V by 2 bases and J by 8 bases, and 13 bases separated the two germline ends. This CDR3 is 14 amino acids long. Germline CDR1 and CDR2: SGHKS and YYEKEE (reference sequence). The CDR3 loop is CASSFPQVGEKLFF. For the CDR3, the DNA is TGTGCCAGCAGCTTTCCACAGGTCGGGGAAAAACTGTTTTTT.

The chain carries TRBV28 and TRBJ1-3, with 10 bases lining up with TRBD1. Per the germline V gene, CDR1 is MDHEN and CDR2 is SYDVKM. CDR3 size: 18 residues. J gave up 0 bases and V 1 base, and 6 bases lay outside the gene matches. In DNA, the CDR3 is TGTGCCAGCAGTTTATTCTCGGGACAGGGGAGCTCTGGAAACACCATATATTTT. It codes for CASSLFSGQGSSGNTIYF.

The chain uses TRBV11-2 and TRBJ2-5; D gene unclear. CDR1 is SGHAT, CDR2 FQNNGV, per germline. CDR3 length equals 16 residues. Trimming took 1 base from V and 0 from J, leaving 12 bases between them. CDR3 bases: TGTGCCAGCAGCTTAGCTCGGGCGGCCTACCAAGAGACCCAGTACTTC. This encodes CASSLARAAYQETQYF. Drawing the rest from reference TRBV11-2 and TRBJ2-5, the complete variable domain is EAGVAQSPRYKIIEKRQSVAFWCNPISGHATLYWYQQILGQGPKLLIQFQNNGVVDDSQLPKDRFSAERLKGVDSTLKIQPAKLEDSAVYLCASSLARAAYQETQYFGPGTRLLVL.

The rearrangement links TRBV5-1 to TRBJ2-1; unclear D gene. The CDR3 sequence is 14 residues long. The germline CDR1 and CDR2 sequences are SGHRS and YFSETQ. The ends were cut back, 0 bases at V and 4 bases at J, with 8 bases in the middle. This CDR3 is CASSLDLTYNEQFF. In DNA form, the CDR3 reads TGCGCCAGCAGCTTGGATTTAACGTACAATGAGCAGTTCTTC.

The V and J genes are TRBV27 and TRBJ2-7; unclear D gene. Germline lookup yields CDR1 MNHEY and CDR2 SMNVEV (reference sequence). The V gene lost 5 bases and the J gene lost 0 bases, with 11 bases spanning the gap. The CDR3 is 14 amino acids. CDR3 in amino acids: CASSPLLSSYEQYF. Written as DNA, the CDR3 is TGTGCCAGCAGTCCCTTACTAAGCTCCTACGAGCAGTACTTC.